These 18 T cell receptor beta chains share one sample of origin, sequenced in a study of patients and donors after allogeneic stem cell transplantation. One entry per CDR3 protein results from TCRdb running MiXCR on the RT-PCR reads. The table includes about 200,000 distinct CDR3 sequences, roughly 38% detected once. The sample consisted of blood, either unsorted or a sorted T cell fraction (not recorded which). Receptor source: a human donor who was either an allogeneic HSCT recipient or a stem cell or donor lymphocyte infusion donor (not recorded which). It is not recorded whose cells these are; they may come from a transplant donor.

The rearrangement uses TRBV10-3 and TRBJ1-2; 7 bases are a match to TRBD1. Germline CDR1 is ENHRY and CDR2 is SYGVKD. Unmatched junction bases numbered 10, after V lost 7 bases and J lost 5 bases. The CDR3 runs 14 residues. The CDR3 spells CAINRQGERYGYTF. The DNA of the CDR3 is TGTGCCATCAATCGACAGGGAGAGAGGTATGGCTACACCTTC.

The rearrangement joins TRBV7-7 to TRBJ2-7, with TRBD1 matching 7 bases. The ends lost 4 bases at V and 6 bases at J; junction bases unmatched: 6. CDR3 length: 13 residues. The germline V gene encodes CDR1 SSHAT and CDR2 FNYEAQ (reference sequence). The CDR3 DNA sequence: TGTGCCAGCAGCTCCGACAGGGTCAGCGAGCAGTACTTC. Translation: CASSSDRVSEQYF.

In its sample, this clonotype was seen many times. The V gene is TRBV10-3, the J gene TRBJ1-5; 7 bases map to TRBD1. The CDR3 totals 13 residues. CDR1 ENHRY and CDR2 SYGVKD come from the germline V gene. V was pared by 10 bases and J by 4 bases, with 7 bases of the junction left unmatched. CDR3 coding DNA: TGTGCCAGTACAGGGGTAGCAAATCAGCCCCAGCATTTT. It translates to CASTGVANQPQHF.

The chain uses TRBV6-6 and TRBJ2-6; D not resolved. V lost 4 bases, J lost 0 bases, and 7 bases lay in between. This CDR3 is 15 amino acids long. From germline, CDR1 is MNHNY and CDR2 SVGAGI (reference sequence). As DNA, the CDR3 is TGTGCCAGCAGTTCCCAAGGCTCTGGGGCCAACGTCCTGACTTTC. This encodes CASSSQGSGANVLTF.

DNA for the CDR3: TGCGCCAGCAGCTGGGGAATAAGGCGTGAGGAAAAACTGTTTTTT. Protein product: CASSWGIRREEKLFF. V is TRBV5-1 and J is TRBJ1-4; D unresolved. The CDR3 contains 15 residues. V lost 3 bases, J lost 8 bases, and 17 bases lay in between. CDR1 and CDR2 from the germline V gene are SGHRS and YFSETQ. The full variable domain, its missing parts supplied by reference TRBV5-1 and TRBJ1-4, is KAGVTQTPRYLIKTRGQQVTLSCSPISGHRSVSWYQQTPGQGLQFLFEYFSETQRNKGNFPGRFSGRQFSNSRSEMNVSTLELGDSALYLCASSWGIRREEKLFFGSGTQLSVL.

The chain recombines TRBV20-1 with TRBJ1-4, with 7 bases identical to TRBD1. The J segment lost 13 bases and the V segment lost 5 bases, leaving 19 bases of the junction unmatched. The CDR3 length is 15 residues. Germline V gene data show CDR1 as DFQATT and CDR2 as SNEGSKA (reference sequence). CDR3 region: CSAPSNLGTAERLFF. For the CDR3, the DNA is TGCAGTGCTCCCTCAAACCTAGGGACAGCGGAGAGACTGTTTTTT.

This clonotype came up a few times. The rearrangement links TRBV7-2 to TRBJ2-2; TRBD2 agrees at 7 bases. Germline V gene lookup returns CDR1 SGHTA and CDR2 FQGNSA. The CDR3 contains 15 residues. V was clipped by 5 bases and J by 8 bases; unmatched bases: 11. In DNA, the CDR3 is TGTGCCAGCAGCCCGGGACTACCGCGGGCTGGGGAGCTGTTTTTT. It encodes CASSPGLPRAGELFF.

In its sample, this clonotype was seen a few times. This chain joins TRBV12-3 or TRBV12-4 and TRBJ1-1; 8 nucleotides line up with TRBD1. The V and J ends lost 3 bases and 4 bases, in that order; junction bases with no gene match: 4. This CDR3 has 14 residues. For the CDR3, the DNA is TGTGCCAGCAGTTTCCAGGGGGCAGGCACTGAAGCTTTCTTT. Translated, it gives CASSFQGAGTEAFF.

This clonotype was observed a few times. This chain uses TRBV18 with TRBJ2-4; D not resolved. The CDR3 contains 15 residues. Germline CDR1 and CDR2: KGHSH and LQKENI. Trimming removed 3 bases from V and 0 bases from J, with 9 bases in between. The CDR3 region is CASSPPYRAKNIQYF. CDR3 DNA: TGTGCCAGCTCACCTCCTTACAGAGCCAAAAACATTCAGTACTTC. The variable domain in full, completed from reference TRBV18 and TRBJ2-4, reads NAGVMQNPRHLVRRRGQEARLRCSPMKGHSHVYWYRQLPEEGLKFMVYLQKENIIDESGMPKERFSAEFPKEGPSILRIQQVVRGDSAAYFCASSPPYRAKNIQYFGAGTRLSVL.

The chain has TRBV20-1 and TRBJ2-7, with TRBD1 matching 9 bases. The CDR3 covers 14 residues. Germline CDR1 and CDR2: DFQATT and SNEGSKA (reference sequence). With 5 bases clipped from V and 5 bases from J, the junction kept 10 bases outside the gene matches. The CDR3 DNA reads TGCAGTGCTCGACTCCCGGGACAGGGTAACGAGCAGTACTTC. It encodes CSARLPGQGNEQYF.

The CDR3 loop reads CASSQQGAQPQHF. In DNA form, the CDR3 reads TGTGCCAGCAGCCAACAGGGAGCTCAGCCCCAGCATTTT. V gene TRBV16 combines with J gene TRBJ1-5; D is possibly TRBD1 (5 bases). The germline V gene encodes CDR1 KGHSY and CDR2 FQNENV. CDR3 length: 13 amino acids. With 2 bases removed from V and 6 bases from J, the gap between germline ends came to 8 bases.

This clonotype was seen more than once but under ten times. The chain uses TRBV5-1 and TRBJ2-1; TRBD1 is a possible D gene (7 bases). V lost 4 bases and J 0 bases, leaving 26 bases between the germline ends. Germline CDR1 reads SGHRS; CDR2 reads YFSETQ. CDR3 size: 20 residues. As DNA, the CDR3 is TGCGCCAGCAGCCCTTCCCGGCGGGACAGTCACCCCAGCTCCTACAATGAGCAGTTCTTC. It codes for CASSPSRRDSHPSSYNEQFF. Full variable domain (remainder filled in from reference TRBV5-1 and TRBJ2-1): KAGVTQTPRYLIKTRGQQVTLSCSPISGHRSVSWYQQTPGQGLQFLFEYFSETQRNKGNFPGRFSGRQFSNSRSEMNVSTLELGDSALYLCASSPSRRDSHPSSYNEQFFGPGTRLTVL.

CDR3 residues: CASGGDLLYEQYF. CDR3 nucleotide sequence: TGTGCCTCAGGAGGGGATCTCCTCTACGAGCAGTACTTC. The rearrangement links TRBV9 to TRBJ2-7, with D possibly TRBD2 on 6 matching bases. V lost 10 bases to trimming and J lost 3 bases, with 17 bases between them. The germline V gene encodes CDR1 SGDLS and CDR2 YYNGEE. The CDR3 loop spans 13 amino acids. The full variable domain, completed using reference TRBV9 and TRBJ2-7, is DSGVTQTPKHLITATGQRVTLRCSPRSGDLSVYWYQQSLDQGLQFLIQYYNGEERAKGNILERFSAQQFPDLHSELNLSSLELGDSALYFCASGGDLLYEQYFGPGTRLTVT.

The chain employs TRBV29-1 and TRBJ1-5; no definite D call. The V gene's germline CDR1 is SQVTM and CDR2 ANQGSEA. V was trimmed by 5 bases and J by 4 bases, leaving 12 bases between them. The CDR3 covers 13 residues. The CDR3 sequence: CSVMAGYNQPQHF. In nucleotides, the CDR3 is TGCAGCGTTATGGCAGGCTATAATCAGCCCCAGCATTTT.

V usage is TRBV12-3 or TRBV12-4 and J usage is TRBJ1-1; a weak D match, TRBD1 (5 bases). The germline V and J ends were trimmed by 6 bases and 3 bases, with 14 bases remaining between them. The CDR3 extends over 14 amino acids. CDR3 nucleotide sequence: TGTGCCAGCAGCTCTGATTGGGGGGACACTGAAGCTTTCTTT. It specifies CASSSDWGDTEAFF.

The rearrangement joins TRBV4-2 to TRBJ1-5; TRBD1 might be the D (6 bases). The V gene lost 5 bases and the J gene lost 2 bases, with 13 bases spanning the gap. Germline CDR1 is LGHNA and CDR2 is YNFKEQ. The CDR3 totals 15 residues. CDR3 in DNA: TGTGCCAGCAGCTCCGTGGGGGGCGGCAATCAGCCCCAGCATTTT. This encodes CASSSVGGGNQPQHF.

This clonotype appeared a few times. CDR3 loop: CASSLLITDTQYF. The CDR3 nucleotides are TGTGCCAGCAGTTTACTTATCACAGATACGCAGTATTTT. This sequence joins TRBV12-3 or TRBV12-4 and TRBJ2-3; D unclear. V dropped 2 bases and J dropped 2 bases, with 5 bases sitting between them. This CDR3 comprises 13 residues.

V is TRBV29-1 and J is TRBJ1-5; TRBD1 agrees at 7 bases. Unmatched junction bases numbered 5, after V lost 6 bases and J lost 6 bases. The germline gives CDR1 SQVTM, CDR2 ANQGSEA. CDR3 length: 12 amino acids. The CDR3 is CSVGQEGQPQHF. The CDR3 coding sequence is TGCAGCGTAGGACAGGAGGGTCAGCCCCAGCATTTT. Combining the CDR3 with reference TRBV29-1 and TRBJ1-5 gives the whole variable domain SAVISQKPSRDICQRGTSLTIQCQVDSQVTMMFWYRQQPGQSLTLIATANQGSEATYESGFVIDKFPISRPNLTFSTLTVSNMSPEDSSIYLCSVGQEGQPQHFGDGTRLSIL.